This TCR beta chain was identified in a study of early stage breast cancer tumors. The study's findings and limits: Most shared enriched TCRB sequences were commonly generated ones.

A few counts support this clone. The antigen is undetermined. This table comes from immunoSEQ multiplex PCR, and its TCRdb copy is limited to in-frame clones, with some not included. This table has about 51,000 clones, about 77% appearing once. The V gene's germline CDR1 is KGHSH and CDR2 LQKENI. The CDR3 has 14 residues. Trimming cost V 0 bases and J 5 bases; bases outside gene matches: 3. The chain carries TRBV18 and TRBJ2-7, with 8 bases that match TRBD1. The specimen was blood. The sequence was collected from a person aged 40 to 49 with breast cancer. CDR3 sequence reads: CASSPPGQAHEQYF. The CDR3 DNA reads TGTGCCAGCTCACCACCGGGACAGGCCCACGAGCAGTACTTC.